This T cell receptor beta chain was found in a study of beta chain features in type 1 diabetes. Expressed TCRB transcripts were sequenced because the isolated RNA had all been reverse transcribed beforehand. TCRdb's copy holds only in-frame clones and misses some; the assay was immunoSEQ multiplex PCR. The sample records 400,000 to 600,000 clones, roughly 30% being singletons. The CDR3 totals 15 residues. The germline V gene has CDR1 SGHDN and CDR2 FVKESK. This clone was seen only once. This receptor was identified in a man younger than 35 in good health. The rearrangement uses TRBV14 and TRBJ2-5, with D unclear. With the DNA end fitting TRBJ2-7 better, the J assignment may be wrong. Sequencing was performed on naive CD4+ T cells from blood. CDR3 region: CASRRGGDWGYEQYF. The CDR3 coding sequence is TGTGCCAGCAGACGCGGCGGAGACTGGGGATACGAGCAGTACTTC.